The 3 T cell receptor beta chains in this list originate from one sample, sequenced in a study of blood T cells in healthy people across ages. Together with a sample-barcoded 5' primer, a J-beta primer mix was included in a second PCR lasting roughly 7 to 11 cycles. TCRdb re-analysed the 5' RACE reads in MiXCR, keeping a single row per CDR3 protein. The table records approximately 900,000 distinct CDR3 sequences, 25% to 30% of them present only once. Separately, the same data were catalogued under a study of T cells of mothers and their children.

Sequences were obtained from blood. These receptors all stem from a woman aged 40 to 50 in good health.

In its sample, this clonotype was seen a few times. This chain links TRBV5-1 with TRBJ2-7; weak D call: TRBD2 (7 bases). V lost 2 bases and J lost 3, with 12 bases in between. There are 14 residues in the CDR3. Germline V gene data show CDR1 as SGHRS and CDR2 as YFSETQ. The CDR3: CASSFRGANYEQYF. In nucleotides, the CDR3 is TGCGCCAGCAGCTTTCGGGGGGCCAACTACGAGCAGTACTTC.

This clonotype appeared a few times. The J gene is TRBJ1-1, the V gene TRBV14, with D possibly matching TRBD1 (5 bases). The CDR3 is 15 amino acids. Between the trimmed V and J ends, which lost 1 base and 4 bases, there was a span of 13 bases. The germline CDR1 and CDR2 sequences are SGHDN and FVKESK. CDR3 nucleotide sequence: TGTGCCAGCAGCCAAGGGCAGGGAAGGACCACTGAAGCTTTCTTT. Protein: CASSQGQGRTTEAFF. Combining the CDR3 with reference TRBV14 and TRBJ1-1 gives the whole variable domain EAGVTQFPSHSVIEKGQTVTLRCDPISGHDNLYWYRRVMGKEIKFLLHFVKESKQDESGMPNNRFLAERTGGTYSTLKVQPAELEDSGVYFCASSQGQGRTTEAFFGQGTRLTVV.

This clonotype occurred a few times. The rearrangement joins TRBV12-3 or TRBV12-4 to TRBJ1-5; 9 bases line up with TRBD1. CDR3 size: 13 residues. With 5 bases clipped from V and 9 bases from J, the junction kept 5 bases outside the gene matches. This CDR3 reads CASSPGQGLPQHF. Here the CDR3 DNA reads TGTGCCAGCAGTCCGGGACAGGGTCTGCCCCAGCATTTT.